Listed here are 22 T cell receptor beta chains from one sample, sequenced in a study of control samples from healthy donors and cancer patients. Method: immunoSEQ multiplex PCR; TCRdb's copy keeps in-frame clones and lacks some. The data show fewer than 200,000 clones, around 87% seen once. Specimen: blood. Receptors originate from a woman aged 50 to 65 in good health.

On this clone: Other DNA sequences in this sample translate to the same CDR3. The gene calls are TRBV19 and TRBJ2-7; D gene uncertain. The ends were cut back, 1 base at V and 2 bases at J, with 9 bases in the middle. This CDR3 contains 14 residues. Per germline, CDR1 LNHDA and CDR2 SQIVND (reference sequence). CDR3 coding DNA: TGTGCCAGTAGTATAGGTCCCGGCCCCTACGAGCAGTACTTC. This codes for CASSIGPGPYEQYF.

Here the CDR3 DNA reads TGTGCCATTTATAGCGGGGGTAGAGATGAGCAGTTCTTC. Translated: CAIYSGGRDEQFF. The chain is built from TRBV10-3 and TRBJ2-1, with 9 positions matching TRBD2. The germline CDR1 and CDR2 sequences are ENHRY and SYGVKD. The V and J ends lost 9 bases and 8 bases, in that order; junction bases with no gene match: 8. This CDR3 comprises 13 residues.

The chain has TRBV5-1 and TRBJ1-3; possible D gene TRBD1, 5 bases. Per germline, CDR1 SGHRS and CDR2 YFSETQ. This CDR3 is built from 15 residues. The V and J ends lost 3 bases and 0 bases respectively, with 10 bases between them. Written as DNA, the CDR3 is TGCGCCAGCAGCTCGAGGGGAAGCTCTGGAAACACCATATATTTT. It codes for CASSSRGSSGNTIYF.

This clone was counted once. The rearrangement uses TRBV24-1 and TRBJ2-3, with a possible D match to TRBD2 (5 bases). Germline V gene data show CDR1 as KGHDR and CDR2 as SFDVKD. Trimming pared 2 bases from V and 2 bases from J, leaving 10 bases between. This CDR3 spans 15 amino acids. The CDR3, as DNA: TGTGCCACCAGTGATTCGACGGGGTCCACAGATACGCAGTATTTT. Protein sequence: CATSDSTGSTDTQYF.

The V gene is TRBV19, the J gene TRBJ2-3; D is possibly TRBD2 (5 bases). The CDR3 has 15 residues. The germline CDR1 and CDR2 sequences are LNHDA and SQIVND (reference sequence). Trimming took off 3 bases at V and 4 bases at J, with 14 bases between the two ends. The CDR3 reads CASSMSLVSPDTQYF. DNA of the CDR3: TGTGCCAGTAGTATGTCACTAGTCTCCCCAGATACGCAGTATTTT.

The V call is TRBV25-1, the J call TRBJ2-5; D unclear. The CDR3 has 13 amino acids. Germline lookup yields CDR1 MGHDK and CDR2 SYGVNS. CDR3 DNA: TGTGCGCCCGCCCCTCTACAGAGGGAGACCCAGTACTTC. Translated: CAPAPLQRETQYF.

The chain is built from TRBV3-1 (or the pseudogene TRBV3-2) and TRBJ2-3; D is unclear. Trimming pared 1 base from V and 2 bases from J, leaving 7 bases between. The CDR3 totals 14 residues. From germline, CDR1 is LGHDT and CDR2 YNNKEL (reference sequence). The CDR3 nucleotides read TGTGCCAGCAGCCAAGTGGGTGACACAGATACGCAGTATTTT. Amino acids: CASSQVGDTDTQYF.

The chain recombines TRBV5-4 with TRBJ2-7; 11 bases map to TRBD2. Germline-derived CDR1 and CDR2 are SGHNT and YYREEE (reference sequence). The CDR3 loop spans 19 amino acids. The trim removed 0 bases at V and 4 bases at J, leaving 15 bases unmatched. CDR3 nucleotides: TGTGCCAGCAGCTTGGGTGGGACTAGCGGTTACCTAGGAGCATACGAGCAGTACTTC. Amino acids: CASSLGGTSGYLGAYEQYF.

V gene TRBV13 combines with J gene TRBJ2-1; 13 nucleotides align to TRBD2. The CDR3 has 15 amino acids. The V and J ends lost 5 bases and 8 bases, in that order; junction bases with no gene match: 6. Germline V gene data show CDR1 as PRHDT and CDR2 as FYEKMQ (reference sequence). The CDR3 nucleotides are TGTGCCAGCAGCCTTCGGACTAGCGGGAGCTATGAGCAGTTCTTC. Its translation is CASSLRTSGSYEQFF.

The CDR3 DNA sequence: TGCAGCGGACGAGGGGCAGGGGGCATCGGGGAGCTGTTTTTT. This codes for CSGRGAGGIGELFF. The chain carries TRBV29-1 and TRBJ2-2; 8 nucleotides match TRBD1. Germline values: CDR1 SQVTM, CDR2 ANQGSEA. J lost 7 bases, V lost 7 bases, and 11 bases had no gene match. CDR3 size: 14 residues.

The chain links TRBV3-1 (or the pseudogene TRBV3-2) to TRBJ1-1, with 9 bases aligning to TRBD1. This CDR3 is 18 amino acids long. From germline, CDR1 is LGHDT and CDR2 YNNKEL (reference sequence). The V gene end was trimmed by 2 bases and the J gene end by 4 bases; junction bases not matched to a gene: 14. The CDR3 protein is CASSQYLIQGAKGTEAFF. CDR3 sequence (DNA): TGTGCCAGCAGCCAATACCTTATACAGGGGGCGAAGGGCACTGAAGCTTTCTTT.

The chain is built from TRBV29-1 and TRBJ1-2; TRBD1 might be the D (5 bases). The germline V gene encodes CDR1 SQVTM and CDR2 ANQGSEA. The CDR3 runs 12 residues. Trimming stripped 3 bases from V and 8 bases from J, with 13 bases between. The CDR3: CSVEGGPVGYTF. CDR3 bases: TGCAGCGTTGAGGGGGGACCGGTAGGCTACACCTTC.

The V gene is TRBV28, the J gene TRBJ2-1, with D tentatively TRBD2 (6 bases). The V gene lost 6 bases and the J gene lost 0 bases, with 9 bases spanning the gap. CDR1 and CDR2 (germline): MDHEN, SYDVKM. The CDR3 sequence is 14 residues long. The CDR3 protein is CASRRDFSYNEQFF. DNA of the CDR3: TGTGCCAGCAGGAGGGACTTCTCCTACAATGAGCAGTTCTTC.

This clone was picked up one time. The CDR3 reads CASSTRQGTGYTF. CDR3 nucleotides: TGTGCCAGCAGCACCCGACAGGGAACCGGCTACACCTTC. This chain links TRBV3-1 (or the pseudogene TRBV3-2) with TRBJ1-2; 7 bases are shared with TRBD1. This CDR3 has 13 amino acids. The V gene end was trimmed by 5 bases and the J gene end by 8 bases; junction bases not matched to a gene: 8. The germline V gene has CDR1 LGHDT and CDR2 YNNKEL (reference sequence).

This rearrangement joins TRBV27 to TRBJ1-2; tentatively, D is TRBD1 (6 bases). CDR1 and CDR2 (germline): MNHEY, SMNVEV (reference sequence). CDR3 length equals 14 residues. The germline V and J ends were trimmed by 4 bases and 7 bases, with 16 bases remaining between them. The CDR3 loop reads CASSSDSRPLGYTF. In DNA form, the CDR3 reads TGTGCCAGCAGTTCGGACAGCCGCCCCCTTGGCTACACCTTC.

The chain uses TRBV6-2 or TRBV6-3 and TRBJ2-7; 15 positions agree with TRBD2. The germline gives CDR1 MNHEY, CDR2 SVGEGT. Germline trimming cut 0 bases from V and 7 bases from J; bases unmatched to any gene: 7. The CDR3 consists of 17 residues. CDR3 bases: TGTGCCAGCAGTTACTCGACGTGGACTAGCGGGAGGGGAGAGCAGTACTTC. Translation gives CASSYSTWTSGRGEQYF.

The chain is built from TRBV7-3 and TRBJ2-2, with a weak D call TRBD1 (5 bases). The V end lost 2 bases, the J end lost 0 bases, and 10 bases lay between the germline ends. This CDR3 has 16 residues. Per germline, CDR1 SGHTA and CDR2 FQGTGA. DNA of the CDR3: TGTGCCAGCAGCTTATGGCAGGGCGCGAACACCGGGGAGCTGTTTTTT. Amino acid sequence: CASSLWQGANTGELFF.

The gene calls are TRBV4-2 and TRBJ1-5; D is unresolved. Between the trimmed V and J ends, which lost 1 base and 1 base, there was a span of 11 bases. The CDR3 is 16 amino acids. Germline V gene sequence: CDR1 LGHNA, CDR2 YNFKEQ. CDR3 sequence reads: CASSQGGLDSNQPQHF. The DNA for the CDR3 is TGTGCCAGCAGCCAAGGGGGTCTGGACAGCAATCAGCCCCAGCATTTT.

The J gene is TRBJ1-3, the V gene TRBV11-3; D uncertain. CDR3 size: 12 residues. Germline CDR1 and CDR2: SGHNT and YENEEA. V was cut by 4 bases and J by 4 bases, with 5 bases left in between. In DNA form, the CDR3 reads TGTGCCAGCAGCTCGGGAGGAAACACCATATATTTT. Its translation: CASSSGGNTIYF.

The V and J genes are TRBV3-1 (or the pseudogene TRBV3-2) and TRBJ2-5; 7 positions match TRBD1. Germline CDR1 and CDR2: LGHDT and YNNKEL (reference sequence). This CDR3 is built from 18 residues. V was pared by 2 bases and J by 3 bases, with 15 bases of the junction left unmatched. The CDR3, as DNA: TGTGCCAGCAGCCAACGGACAGGATCCCTAAATCTAGAAGAGACCCAGTACTTC. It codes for CASSQRTGSLNLEETQYF.

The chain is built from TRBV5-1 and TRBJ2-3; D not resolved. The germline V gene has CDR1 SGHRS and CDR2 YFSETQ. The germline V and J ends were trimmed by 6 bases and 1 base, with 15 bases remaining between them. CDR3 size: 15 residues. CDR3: CASMQEALGTDTQYF. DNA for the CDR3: TGCGCCAGCATGCAAGAGGCCTTAGGCACAGATACGCAGTATTTT.

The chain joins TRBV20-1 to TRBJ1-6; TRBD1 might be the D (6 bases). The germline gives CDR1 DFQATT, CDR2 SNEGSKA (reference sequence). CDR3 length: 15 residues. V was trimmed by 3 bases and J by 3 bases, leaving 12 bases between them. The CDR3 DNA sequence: TGCAGTGCTAGTGGCAGGGGTATCTATAATTCACCCCTCCACTTT. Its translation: CSASGRGIYNSPLHF.